The 22 T cell receptor beta chains listed next were all sequenced from one sample in a study of T cells after yellow fever vaccination (dated by TCRdb to the late 2010s). Library method: 5' RACE. Sequencing relied on an Illumina HiSeq 2500. TCRdb reran the public reads through fastp at Q25 and MiXCR, keeping productive beta chains. Each entry is one CDR3 protein sequence, shown with its most common DNA and genes. For this sample the table gives 500,000 to 650,000 distinct CDR3 sequences, of which about a sixth were detected only once. The top ten hold 15% to 20% of the sample. The sample's treatment or condition label, in plain terms: live attenuated yellow fever vaccine strain. The sequences come from PBMCs, collected 5 to 6 days after the first yellow fever vaccination. The receptor source for this set is a man aged 18 to 29 who received the YFV17D yellow fever vaccine.

This clonotype was seen a few times. This chain's CDR3 is CASSTTTRSSYNEQFF. DNA of the CDR3: TGTGCCAGCAGCACAACGACTCGGTCTTCCTACAATGAGCAGTTCTTC. The rearrangement links TRBV7-9 to TRBJ2-1; no clear D gene. Germline V gene data show CDR1 as SEHNR and CDR2 as FQNEAQ (reference sequence). Trimming removed 5 bases at V and 1 base at J, with 15 bases between. The CDR3 runs to 16 residues.

This clonotype was recorded a few times. The chain uses TRBV2 and TRBJ2-7; TRBD1 agrees at 8 bases. Germline loops: CDR1 SNHLY, CDR2 FYNNEI. The CDR3 is 12 amino acids. In DNA, the CDR3 is TGTGCCAGCAGTGAAAGCCCCGACAGGGGAAGGGTC. Encoded protein: CASSESPDRGRV.

The chain employs TRBV6-1 and TRBJ2-2; no clear D gene. Trimming removed 3 bases from V and 1 base from J, with 12 bases in between. From germline, CDR1 is MNHNS and CDR2 SASEGT. The CDR3 is made up of 16 amino acids. The CDR3 spells CASSDAGRLNTGELFF. The CDR3, as DNA: TGTGCCAGCAGTGATGCCGGACGTTTGAACACCGGGGAGCTGTTTTTT.

This clonotype was counted between two and nine times. The rearrangement uses TRBV7-9 and TRBJ1-6; 11 bases are shared with TRBD1. This CDR3 is 17 amino acids long. The germline V gene encodes CDR1 SEHNR and CDR2 FQNEAQ (reference sequence). Trimming at V came to 7 bases and at J to 9 bases, leaving 14 bases not matched to a gene. The CDR3 protein is CASTLRGGTGGPSPLHF. The CDR3 bases are TGTGCCAGCACCCTCCGTGGGGGGACAGGGGGTCCTTCACCCCTCCACTTT.

The CDR3 loop reads CASSYGTGTYGYTF. The CDR3 DNA reads as TGTGCCAGCAGCTACGGGACAGGTACCTATGGCTACACCTTC. The V call is TRBV3-1, the J call TRBJ1-2; 8 nucleotides align to TRBD1. Germline V gives CDR1 LGHDT, CDR2 YNNKEL (reference sequence). Trimming at V came to 5 bases and at J to 4 bases, leaving 6 bases not matched to a gene. The CDR3 totals 14 residues.

This clonotype was found many times. This rearrangement joins TRBV29-1 to TRBJ2-2; D is perhaps TRBD1 (6 bases). Germline-derived CDR1 and CDR2 are SQVTM and ANQGSEA. The CDR3 is 14 amino acids. V lost 7 bases to trimming and J lost 3 bases, with 15 bases between them. The CDR3 loop is CSARTARDTGELFF. In DNA, the CDR3 is TGCAGCGCCCGGACAGCGCGTGACACCGGGGAGCTGTTTTTT.

This clonotype was seen a handful of times. V usage is TRBV7-3 and J usage is TRBJ2-1; a weak D match, TRBD2 (6 bases). CDR1 is SGHTA, CDR2 FQGTGA, per germline. Trimming took off 0 bases at V and 9 bases at J, with 12 bases between the two ends. The CDR3 extends over 14 amino acids. The CDR3 nucleotides are TGTGCCAGCAGCTTAACGGGCCTGGGGGGTGAGCAGTTCTTC. This sequence encodes CASSLTGLGGEQFF.

This clonotype has just a few counts. The chain links TRBV7-2 to TRBJ2-1, with 9 bases matching TRBD2. In germline, CDR1 is SGHTA, CDR2 FQGNSA. The CDR3 has 16 amino acids. With 5 bases clipped from V and 5 bases from J, the junction kept 10 bases outside the gene matches. The CDR3 reads CASSRGGAGGDNEQFF. The DNA of the CDR3 is TGTGCCAGCAGCCGAGGGGGAGCGGGGGGTGACAATGAGCAGTTCTTC.

The chain joins TRBV21-1 to TRBJ1-1. TRBV21-1 is a listed pseudogene. The CDR3 length is 15 residues. The CDR3 sequence: CASVQNRTKNTEAFF. The CDR3 DNA reads as TGTGCCAGCGTTCAGAACAGAACAAAAAACACTGAAGCTTTCTTT.

The chain joins TRBV6-2 or TRBV6-3 to TRBJ2-7, with D unclear. The V and J ends lost 2 bases and 2 bases respectively, with 10 bases between them. The CDR3 runs 14 residues. Germline values: CDR1 MNHEY, CDR2 SVGEGT. This CDR3 is CASSYALGAYEQYF. The CDR3 DNA sequence: TGTGCCAGCAGTTACGCCCTCGGAGCCTACGAGCAGTACTTC.

The chain couples TRBV10-3 to TRBJ1-2; a weak D match, TRBD1 (5 bases). Germline CDR1 and CDR2: ENHRY and SYGVKD. V gave up 4 bases and J gave up 0 bases, with 12 bases separating them. The CDR3 is made up of 15 amino acids. Here the CDR3 DNA reads TGTGCCATCAGTGGGGGCGCGTTGTCTAACTATGGCTACACCTTC. It codes for CAISGGALSNYGYTF.

The gene calls are TRBV5-1 and TRBJ2-5; D perhaps matches TRBD1 (7 bases). The ends were cut back, 0 bases at V and 3 bases at J, with 12 bases in the middle. The germline V gene encodes CDR1 SGHRS and CDR2 YFSETQ. The CDR3 runs 15 residues. CDR3 protein: CASSLGGDSKETQYF. The DNA of the CDR3 is TGCGCCAGCAGCTTGGGGGGGGACAGCAAAGAGACCCAGTACTTC.

This clonotype showed up many times. The V call is TRBV6-1, the J call TRBJ1-6, with a tentative D call TRBD1 (6 bases). Germline CDR1 is MNHNS and CDR2 is SASEGT. Between the trimmed V and J ends, which lost 6 bases and 5 bases, there was a span of 17 bases. The CDR3 length is 16 residues. This CDR3 reads CASSRRAGADNSPLHF. The CDR3 bases are TGTGCCAGCAGCCGACGGGCGGGGGCTGATAATTCACCCCTCCACTTT.

This clonotype was observed a handful of times. This chain uses TRBV30 with TRBJ2-7, with D maybe TRBD1 (5 bases). Germline V gene data show CDR1 as GTSNPN and CDR2 as SVGIG (reference sequence). With 2 bases removed from V and 5 bases from J, the gap between germline ends came to 13 bases. This CDR3 is 13 amino acids long. CDR3 amino acids: CAWSPGSVHEQYF. DNA for the CDR3: TGTGCCTGGAGTCCAGGGTCGGTCCACGAGCAGTACTTC.

This clonotype has more than one count but fewer than ten. The chain employs TRBV10-3 and TRBJ2-3; D possibly corresponds to TRBD1 (6 bases). CDR3 size: 16 residues. Germline loops: CDR1 ENHRY, CDR2 SYGVKD. V was clipped by 3 bases and J by 1 base, with 14 bases between them. The CDR3 bases are TGTGCCATCAGTGACCTACAGGGATACGGCACAGATACGCAGTATTTT. This sequence encodes CAISDLQGYGTDTQYF.

The chain uses TRBV6-1 and TRBJ2-3; 7 bases map to TRBD1. In germline, CDR1 is MNHNS, CDR2 SASEGT. V dropped 8 bases and J dropped 0; count of bases not matched to a gene: 5. The CDR3 contains 14 residues. The CDR3 DNA follows: TGTGCCAGCGGAAAACAGGGGAGCACAGATACGCAGTATTTT. Protein sequence: CASGKQGSTDTQYF.

This clonotype was recorded many times. The chain employs TRBV3-1 and TRBJ2-7; D uncertain. The CDR3 extends over 11 amino acids. Per the germline V gene, CDR1 is LGHDT and CDR2 is YNNKEL (reference sequence). The V and J ends lost 3 bases and 6 bases respectively, with 6 bases between them. CDR3: CASSQGGEQYV. In DNA, the CDR3 is TGTGCCAGCAGCCAGGGTGGCGAGCAGTACGTC.

The J gene is TRBJ1-1, the V gene TRBV5-1; no clear D gene. Germline-derived CDR1 and CDR2 are SGHRS and YFSETQ. Trimming took off 2 bases at V and 1 base at J, with 12 bases between the two ends. The CDR3 extends over 15 amino acids. CDR3 protein: CASSFRERGNTEAFF. The CDR3 DNA sequence: TGCGCCAGCAGCTTTAGGGAGAGAGGGAACACTGAAGCTTTCTTT. The variable domain in full, with the rest retrieved from reference TRBV5-1 and TRBJ1-1, is KAGVTQTPRYLIKTRGQQVTLSCSPISGHRSVSWYQQTPGQGLQFLFEYFSETQRNKGNFPGRFSGRQFSNSRSEMNVSTLELGDSALYLCASSFRERGNTEAFFGQGTRLTVV.

The CDR3 DNA is TGTGCCAGCGGAGGGAGACGACGAGACAACGGGGGCCGGGATACGCAGTATTTT. It translates to CASGGRRRDNGGRDTQYF. The J gene is TRBJ2-3, the V gene TRBV6-2 or TRBV6-3; D assignment may be TRBD1 or TRBD2 (6 bases each). From germline, CDR1 is MNHEY and CDR2 SVGEGT. Between the trimmed V and J ends, which lost 8 bases and 6 bases, there was a span of 30 bases. The CDR3 runs 18 residues.

This clonotype was observed a few times. This rearrangement joins TRBV13 to TRBJ2-1; 12 nucleotides line up with TRBD2. This CDR3 is built from 18 residues. The germline CDR1 and CDR2 sequences are PRHDT and FYEKMQ (reference sequence). V was pared by 4 bases and J by 3 bases, with 10 bases of the junction left unmatched. The DNA for the CDR3 is TGTGCCAGCAGCTGGGGACTAGCGGGTCACCCTTACTACAATGAGCAGTTCTTC. This gives the protein CASSWGLAGHPYYNEQFF.

This clonotype has a handful of counts. The rearrangement joins TRBV7-2 to TRBJ1-1; D gene ambiguous. CDR3 length: 13 amino acids. V shed 3 bases and J shed 3 bases, with 8 bases lying between them. The germline V gene encodes CDR1 SGHTA and CDR2 FQGNSA. The chain's CDR3 is CASSFNTHTEAFF. The CDR3 region has the DNA TGTGCCAGCAGCTTCAACACGCACACTGAAGCTTTCTTT.

This clonotype was counted between two and nine times. The chain joins TRBV2 to TRBJ2-4; D call uncertain. CDR1 and CDR2 from the germline V gene are SNHLY and FYNNEI. Trimming took off 6 bases at V and 5 bases at J, with 5 bases between the two ends. The CDR3 has 11 residues. The chain's CDR3 is CASRPENIQYF. In DNA form, the CDR3 reads TGTGCCAGCAGGCCGGAAAACATTCAGTACTTC.